This passage covers 2 T cell receptor beta chains from one sample sequenced in a study of OX40 agonist ivuxolimab in advanced cancers. Measured with immunoSEQ multiplex PCR; TCRdb has only the in-frame clones, and not every one. Of roughly 56,000 clones listed, about 89% are singletons. The source was CD4+ or CD8+ T cells sorted from blood, collected in a trial of the OX40 agonist ivuxolimab. The receptors come from an adult with an advanced solid tumor such as melanoma, head and neck, liver or kidney cancer.

The chain uses TRBV9 and TRBJ1-3; perhaps TRBD1 as D (5 bases). Germline V gene sequence: CDR1 SGDLS, CDR2 YYNGEE. Deletions cut 10 bases from V and 3 bases from J, with 17 bases between. This CDR3 is built from 14 residues. This CDR3 is CASDKGFGGNTIYF. The CDR3 DNA is TGTGCCTCGGACAAGGGCTTTGGTGGAAACACCATATATTTT.

Here the CDR3 reads CASSEGEVTDTQYF. The CDR3 coding sequence is TGTGCCAGCAGTGAGGGAGAGGTGACAGATACGCAGTATTTT. The J gene is TRBJ2-3, the V gene TRBV6-4, with a weak D call TRBD2 (5 bases). The CDR3 totals 14 residues. The germline gives CDR1 MRHNA, CDR2 SNTAGT. V was cut by 3 bases and J by 3 bases, with 10 bases left in between.